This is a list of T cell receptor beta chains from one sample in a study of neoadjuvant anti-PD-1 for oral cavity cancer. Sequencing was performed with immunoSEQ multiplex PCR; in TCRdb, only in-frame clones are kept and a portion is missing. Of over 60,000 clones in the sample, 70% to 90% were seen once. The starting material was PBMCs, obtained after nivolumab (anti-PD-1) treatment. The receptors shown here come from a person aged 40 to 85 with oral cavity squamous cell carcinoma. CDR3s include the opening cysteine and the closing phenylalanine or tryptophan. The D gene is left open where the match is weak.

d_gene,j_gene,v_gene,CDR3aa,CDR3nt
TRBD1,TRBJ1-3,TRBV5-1,CASSFDRGLAGNTIYF,TGCGCCAGCAGCTTTGACAGGGGTTTAGCTGGAAACACCATATATTTT
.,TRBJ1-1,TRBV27,CASSLSRPNTEAFF,TGTGCCAGCAGTTTATCGCGGCCGAACACTGAAGCTTTCTTT
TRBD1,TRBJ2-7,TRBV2,CASVRDRGGYEQYF,TGTGCCAGCGTCAGGGACAGGGGCGGATACGAGCAGTACTTC
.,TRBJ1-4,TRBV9,CASSVEWATNEKLFF,TGTGCCAGCAGCGTAGAATGGGCGACTAATGAAAAACTGTTTTTT
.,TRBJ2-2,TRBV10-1,CASSNTGYGELFF,TGCGCCAGCAGTAATACTGGATACGGGGAGCTGTTTTTT
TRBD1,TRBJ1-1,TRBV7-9,CASSPDRKWYTEAFF,TGTGCCAGCAGCCCGGACAGGAAATGGTACACTGAAGCTTTCTTT
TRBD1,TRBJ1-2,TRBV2,CASSGQGQRNGYTF,TGTGCCAGCAGTGGACAGGGACAACGGAACGGCTACACCTTC
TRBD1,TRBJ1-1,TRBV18,CASSPGNRGTEAFF,TGTGCCAGCTCACCTGGCAACAGGGGCACTGAAGCTTTCTTT
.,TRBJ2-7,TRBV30,CAWIPGPPGEQYF,TGTGCCTGGATTCCGGGACCGCCTGGGGAGCAGTACTTC
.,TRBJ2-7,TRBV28,CASSSFVLRHYEQYF,TGTGCCAGCAGTTCCTTTGTCTTGCGCCACTACGAGCAGTACTTC